Below are 13 T cell receptor beta chains sequenced from a single sample in a study of cytomegalovirus exposure and HLA in healthy donors. Researchers ran the PCR with 60 Vbeta and 13 Jbeta primers. Here immunoSEQ multiplex PCR was the method, and the copy in TCRdb shows in-frame clones only, minus some. This table has approximately 170,000 clones, roughly 85% appearing once. The sequencing sample was made of PBMCs. The receptors stem from a man aged 18-30 years in good health and CMV-seropositive.

This clone was found a few times. The V gene is TRBV4-3, the J gene TRBJ2-2, with TRBD1 matching over 9 bases. The CDR3 spans 15 residues. With V trimmed by 3 bases and J by 4 bases, 3 bases remained unmatched. The germline gives CDR1 LGHNA, CDR2 YSLEER. The chain's CDR3 is CASSQGTGTTGELFF. In DNA form, the CDR3 reads TGCGCCAGCAGCCAGGGGACAGGGACCACCGGGGAGCTGTTTTTT.

This chain joins TRBV7-9 and TRBJ2-1; the D gene is possibly TRBD2 (7 bases). CDR1 and CDR2 (germline): SEHNR, FQNEAQ (reference sequence). The CDR3 sequence is 15 residues long. V was pared by 3 bases and J by 7 bases, with 16 bases between. This chain's CDR3 is CASSLGGGPLNEQFF. The CDR3, as DNA: TGTGCCAGCAGCTTGGGAGGGGGACCTTTGAATGAGCAGTTCTTC.

This chain uses TRBV28 with TRBJ1-5, with a possible D match to TRBD1 (5 bases). This CDR3 is built from 15 residues. Germline-derived CDR1 and CDR2 are MDHEN and SYDVKM. Trimming removed 6 bases from V and 1 base from J, with 13 bases in between. In nucleotides, the CDR3 is TGTGCCAGCAGAGGTGGGGGAGGCAGCAATCAGCCCCAGCATTTT. Translated: CASRGGGGSNQPQHF.

This clone was found a few times. The chain's CDR3 is CASSAPGGENTIYF. DNA of the CDR3: TGTGCCAGCTCAGCCCCGGGGGGAGAAAACACCATATATTTT. The chain recombines TRBV28 with TRBJ1-3; D may be TRBD1 (5 bases). This CDR3 comprises 14 residues. V was clipped by 8 bases and J by 6 bases, with 17 bases between them. The germline CDR1 and CDR2 sequences are MDHEN and SYDVKM.

The rearrangement uses TRBV28 and TRBJ1-2; no definite D call. Germline CDR1 reads MDHEN; CDR2 reads SYDVKM. The CDR3 sequence is 11 residues long. Trimming removed 7 bases from V and 7 bases from J, with 10 bases in between. The CDR3: CASISNGGYTF. The CDR3 coding sequence is TGTGCCAGCATATCGAACGGTGGCTACACCTTC.

CDR3 protein: CATTGANTGELFF. CDR3 sequence (DNA): TGTGCCACTACAGGGGCGAACACCGGGGAGCTGTTTTTT. This chain links TRBV6-5 with TRBJ2-2, with TRBD1 identical over 7 bases. From germline, CDR1 is MNHEY and CDR2 SVGAGI. This CDR3 region has 13 residues. The ends lost 10 bases at V and 0 bases at J; junction bases unmatched: 2.

This chain links TRBV19 with TRBJ2-5, with TRBD2 matching over 8 bases. V gave up 8 bases and J gave up 1 base; unmatched junction bases: 6. CDR3 length: 14 amino acids. Germline V gives CDR1 LNHDA, CDR2 SQIVND (reference sequence). CDR3 in amino acids: CASRRAGGQETQYF. CDR3 sequence (DNA): TGTGCCAGTCGTCGGGCGGGGGGCCAAGAGACCCAGTACTTC. The full variable domain, in which reference TRBV19 and TRBJ2-5 provide the parts outside the CDR3, is DGGITQSPKYLFRKEGQNVTLSCEQNLNHDAMYWYRQDPGQGLRLIYYSQIVNDFQKGDIAEGYSVSREKKESFPLTVTSAQKNPTAFYLCASRRAGGQETQYFGPGTRLLVL.

The chain is built from TRBV28 and TRBJ2-2; TRBD1 agrees at 8 bases. With 5 bases clipped from V and 4 bases from J, the junction kept 9 bases outside the gene matches. CDR3 length: 16 residues. CDR1 and CDR2 from the germline V gene are MDHEN and SYDVKM. The CDR3 DNA sequence: TGTGCCAGCAGTCAAAGGACAGGGAGGAGCACCGGGGAGCTGTTTTTT. It yields the protein CASSQRTGRSTGELFF.

The count of this clone is one. This chain joins TRBV5-1 and TRBJ2-1, with D perhaps TRBD2 (6 bases). Between the trimmed V and J ends, which lost 1 base and 0 bases, there was a span of 11 bases. The CDR3 totals 16 residues. Germline lookup yields CDR1 SGHRS and CDR2 YFSETQ. The CDR3 bases are TGCGCCAGCAGCTTGAGGTGGGGGGACTCCTACAATGAGCAGTTCTTC. Translating it yields CASSLRWGDSYNEQFF.

The rearrangement links TRBV7-9 to TRBJ1-1; the match to TRBD1 covers 7 bases. Trimming at V came to 1 base and at J to 3 bases, leaving 2 bases not matched to a gene. The CDR3 runs to 14 residues. The germline V gene has CDR1 SEHNR and CDR2 FQNEAQ (reference sequence). CDR3 in DNA: TGTGCCAGCAGCTTAGTCCAGGGGGACACTGAAGCTTTCTTT. Protein: CASSLVQGDTEAFF.

The gene calls are TRBV11-2 and TRBJ2-1; tentatively, D is TRBD2 (7 bases). The CDR3 loop spans 17 amino acids. V was clipped by 0 bases and J by 6 bases, with 18 bases between them. Germline V lookup: CDR1 SGHAT, CDR2 FQNNGV. CDR3 in DNA: TGTGCCAGCAGCTTAGAGTCGGGTGGGGGGGCTCGCAATGAGCAGTTCTTC. It yields the protein CASSLESGGGARNEQFF.

The chain combines TRBV9 with TRBJ1-1; 7 bases are shared with TRBD1. CDR1 and CDR2 (germline): SGDLS, YYNGEE. V shed 5 bases and J 7 bases; nucleotides not matched to a gene: 5. CDR3 length: 12 amino acids. CDR3 sequence (DNA): TGTGCCAGCAGAGACAACAGGGGTGAAGCTTTCTTT. Protein: CASRDNRGEAFF.

The chain recombines TRBV6-5 with TRBJ2-7, with TRBD1 matching over 7 bases. The CDR3 has 13 amino acids. Germline trimming cut 8 bases from V and 1 base from J; bases unmatched to any gene: 5. From germline, CDR1 is MNHEY and CDR2 SVGAGI. DNA of the CDR3: TGTGCCAGCGAGACAGGGCGATCCTACGAGCAGTACTTC. Its translation is CASETGRSYEQYF.